The 21 T cell receptor beta chains given below trace back to one sample, sequenced in a study of Graves' ophthalmopathy and Graves' hyperthyroidism. Amplification from RNA transcripts yielded the TCR beta CDR3 regions. HTBI primers served in a first-round RT-PCR, which a second-round multiplex PCR followed. Each CDR3 protein gets one entry after TCRdb re-called the multiplex PCR reads with MiXCR. The repertoire consists of about 740,000 distinct CDR3 sequences, with 40% occurring once and the leading ten covering 44%. Sequences were obtained from peripheral blood. All receptors come from an adult man with Graves' ophthalmopathy.

The chain combines TRBV12-3 or TRBV12-4 with TRBJ2-7; D gene uncertain. This CDR3 has 14 amino acids. V lost 6 bases to trimming and J lost 2 bases, with 14 bases between them. CDR3 bases: TGTGCCAGCAGATTCGACATCAGAGCCTACGAGCAGTACTTC. Translated, it gives CASRFDIRAYEQYF.

This clonotype has ten or more counts. This chain joins TRBV29-1 and TRBJ1-4; TRBD1 might be the D (5 bases). Germline lookup yields CDR1 SQVTM and CDR2 ANQGSEA. The length of the CDR3 is 15 residues. Trimming left V 0 bases short and J 3 bases short, with 11 bases between. The CDR3 DNA reads TGCAGCGTTGAAGATCGGCAGGGCCCTAATGAAAAACTGTTTTTT. Protein: CSVEDRQGPNEKLFF.

This chain joins TRBV2 and TRBJ2-5; possibly TRBD2 for D (6 bases). Trimming shortened V by 8 bases and J by 7 bases, and 23 bases separated the two germline ends. The CDR3 extends over 15 amino acids. Germline values: CDR1 SNHLY, CDR2 FYNNEI. CDR3 DNA: TGTGCCAGCGGGAGACTAGGTGCTTTAGGGGCGACCCAGTACTTC. This translates into CASGRLGALGATQYF.

The rearrangement uses TRBV6-6 and TRBJ1-1, with D possibly being TRBD1 (5 bases). CDR3 size: 14 residues. Trimming removed 7 bases at V and 1 base at J, with 13 bases between. CDR1 and CDR2 (germline): MNHNY, SVGAGI (reference sequence). The CDR3 DNA reads as TGTGCCAGCACGAGGGGCATAGGGAACACTGAAGCTTTCTTT. Amino acids: CASTRGIGNTEAFF.

The V and J genes are TRBV25-1 and TRBJ2-5; 7 bases agree with TRBD2. With 5 bases clipped from V and 4 bases from J, the junction kept 13 bases outside the gene matches. Germline CDR1 and CDR2: MGHDK and SYGVNS. This CDR3 contains 16 residues. The CDR3 loop reads CASSYSGLTYLETQYF. The CDR3 coding sequence is TGTGCCAGCAGTTACTCGGGACTAACCTACCTAGAGACCCAGTACTTC.

This clonotype was recorded a few times. V usage is TRBV19 and J usage is TRBJ2-7, with TRBD1 as a possible D gene (5 bases). Trimming cost V 5 bases and J 5 bases, with 16 bases left between them. The CDR3 sequence is 14 residues long. The V gene's germline CDR1 is LNHDA and CDR2 SQIVND (reference sequence). The CDR3 DNA follows: TGTGCCAGTAGTCGCCAACTCAGGGAACACGAGCAGTACTTC. It is translated as CASSRQLREHEQYF.

V gene TRBV10-3 combines with J gene TRBJ1-1; possible D gene TRBD1, 6 bases. CDR1 and CDR2 from the germline V gene are ENHRY and SYGVKD. V shed 8 bases and J shed 7 bases, with 20 bases lying between them. This CDR3 has 14 residues. CDR3 in amino acids: CAIGQNNKGREAFF. The CDR3 DNA follows: TGTGCCATCGGACAGAATAACAAAGGGCGTGAAGCTTTCTTT.

This clonotype was detected only a few times. The chain has TRBV20-1 and TRBJ1-2; perhaps TRBD1 as D (6 bases). Germline-derived CDR1 and CDR2 are DFQATT and SNEGSKA (reference sequence). The V end lost 6 bases, the J end lost 4 bases, and 15 bases lay between the germline ends. CDR3 length equals 13 residues. CDR3 DNA sequence: TGCAGTGCCGGCCGGGGGGCGGGCTATGGCTACACCTTC. This codes for CSAGRGAGYGYTF.

About this clonotype: A much larger clone lies a single base off, so this may be a read error. The rearrangement joins TRBV7-3 to TRBJ2-7; 8 positions match TRBD2. The CDR3 contains 15 residues. V was pared by 4 bases and J by 3 bases, with 8 bases of the junction left unmatched. CDR1 is SGHTA, CDR2 FQGTGA, per germline. The CDR3 is CASSSISGGDYEQYF. Here the CDR3 DNA reads TGTGCCAGCAGCTCAATAAGCGGGGGAGACTACGAGCAGTACTTC.

V and J are TRBV7-2 and TRBJ2-7; the D gene is possibly TRBD1 (6 bases). The V gene lost 5 bases and the J gene lost 2 bases, with 13 bases spanning the gap. The CDR3 has 14 amino acids. Germline loops: CDR1 SGHTA, CDR2 FQGNSA. The CDR3 sequence is CASSLGQRAYEQYF. CDR3 sequence (DNA): TGTGCCAGCAGCCTCGGACAGAGGGCCTACGAGCAGTACTTC.

This clonotype has a count of ten or more. The V and J genes are TRBV7-2 and TRBJ2-7, with 9 bases fitting TRBD2. V dropped 5 bases and J dropped 6; count of bases not matched to a gene: 8. This CDR3 is built from 14 residues. Germline V gene sequence: CDR1 SGHTA, CDR2 FQGNSA. In nucleotides, the CDR3 is TGTGCCAGCAGCCTGGGGACTAGCTTTCTCGAGCAGTACTTC. As protein: CASSLGTSFLEQYF.

Concerning this clonotype: One base away lies a much larger clone, so this may be a sequencing read error. The chain is built from TRBV11-1 and TRBJ1-2; D possibly corresponds to TRBD1 (6 bases). From germline, CDR1 is SGHAT and CDR2 FQDESV (reference sequence). The CDR3 covers 14 residues. Trimming pared 5 bases from V and 4 bases from J, leaving 14 bases between. The CDR3 DNA reads TGTGCCAGCAGCACGGGGATAGGGGGCTATGGCTACACCTTC. Translation gives CASSTGIGGYGYTF.

The J gene is TRBJ2-2, the V gene TRBV7-2; 12 nucleotides match TRBD2. CDR1 and CDR2 from the germline V gene are SGHTA and FQGNSA. This CDR3 comprises 16 residues. V was clipped by 5 bases and J by 4 bases; unmatched bases: 5. CDR3: CASSRRLAGATGELFF. CDR3 coding DNA: TGTGCCAGCAGCCGAAGACTAGCGGGAGCCACCGGGGAGCTGTTTTTT.

Details on this clonotype: Just one base apart from a much larger clone, this may be a read error. The chain couples TRBV7-9 to TRBJ2-2; unclear D gene. The ends were cut back, 6 bases at V and 4 bases at J, with 12 bases in the middle. Germline CDR1 reads SEHNR; CDR2 reads FQNEAQ (reference sequence). The CDR3 loop spans 14 amino acids. CDR3 sequence: CASRTRPSTGELFF. DNA of the CDR3: TGTGCCAGCAGGACAAGACCGAGCACCGGGGAGCTGTTTTTT.

The chain links TRBV7-2 to TRBJ2-7, with 8 bases fitting TRBD2. The CDR3 spans 16 residues. Germline V CDR1 and CDR2: SGHTA, FQGNSA. Trimming cost V 5 bases and J 4 bases; bases outside gene matches: 13. The CDR3 nucleotides are TGTGCCAGCAGCGCCCGTATGAGCGGGAGAGTATACGAGCAGTACTTC. Its translation is CASSARMSGRVYEQYF.

This clonotype was seen at least ten times. The V gene is TRBV12-3 or TRBV12-4, the J gene TRBJ1-5, with a tentative D call TRBD1 (6 bases). The length of the CDR3 is 12 residues. The ends were cut back, 7 bases at V and 6 bases at J, with 10 bases in the middle. CDR3: CASNTGFQPQHF. The CDR3 nucleotides are TGTGCCAGCAATACAGGGTTTCAGCCCCAGCATTTT.

The chain is built from TRBV15 and TRBJ2-5; possibly TRBD1 or TRBD2 for D (6 bases each). The CDR3 totals 17 residues. Trimming removed 0 bases from V and 5 bases from J, with 19 bases in between. Germline assignment: CDR1 LNHNV and CDR2 YYDKDF (reference sequence). The CDR3 reads CATSRDPAGASGETQYF. CDR3 nucleotide sequence: TGTGCCACCAGCAGAGATCCGGCAGGGGCAAGCGGGGAGACCCAGTACTTC.

This clonotype was found once. The chain combines TRBV10-3 with TRBJ1-2; possible D gene TRBD1, 6 bases. Trimming pared 5 bases from V and 6 bases from J, leaving 13 bases between. The CDR3 runs to 13 residues. CDR1 is ENHRY and CDR2 is SYGVKD in the germline V gene. The CDR3 here is CAISPGARDGYTF. Written as DNA, the CDR3 is TGTGCCATCAGTCCGGGGGCAAGAGATGGCTACACCTTC.

The chain couples TRBV10-3 to TRBJ2-5; 7 nucleotides match TRBD2. This CDR3 spans 13 amino acids. J gave up 3 bases and V 6 bases, and 4 bases lay outside the gene matches. CDR1 is ENHRY, CDR2 SYGVKD, per germline. The CDR3 sequence: CAISQTSKETQYF. CDR3 sequence (DNA): TGTGCCATCAGCCAGACTAGCAAAGAGACCCAGTACTTC.

This clonotype was observed at least ten times. The chain joins TRBV7-8 to TRBJ1-4; 9 nucleotides align to TRBD1. CDR3 size: 15 residues. CDR1 and CDR2 from the germline V gene are SGHVS and FQNEAQ. V was pared by 0 bases and J by 8 bases, with 4 bases of the junction left unmatched. DNA for the CDR3: TGTGCCAGCAGCTTAGCAGGGACAGGGTTCGAAAAACTGTTTTTT. Protein: CASSLAGTGFEKLFF.

A few counts support this clonotype. This CDR3 is CASSLKVIRTYEQYF. In DNA form, the CDR3 reads TGTGCCAGCAGCTTAAAGGTCATACGTACTTACGAGCAGTACTTC. The V gene is TRBV7-9, the J gene TRBJ2-7; D remains ambiguous. The CDR3 has 15 residues. Trimming took 2 bases from V and 4 from J, leaving 15 bases between them. Germline CDR1 is SEHNR and CDR2 is FQNEAQ (reference sequence).